This T cell receptor (beta chain) appears in the sequencing data of a study of T cells in Graves' hyperthyroidism and ophthalmopathy. The CDR3 contains 13 residues. V lost 9 bases, J lost 3 bases, and 14 bases lay in between. Study-wide points: Blood also carried most thyroid clonotypes expanded above 0.001.

RNA transcripts provided the source from which TCR beta CDR3 regions were amplified. TCR CDR3 underwent first-round RT-PCR with the HTBI primer set. TCRdb reanalysed the multiplex PCR reads using MiXCR and keeps one entry per CDR3 protein. The table has 500,000 to 650,000 distinct CDR3 sequences, 46% seen once; the top ten hold about two fifths. For this clonotype: No antigen is known for it.

The receptor was derived from an adult woman with Graves' disease, either hyperthyroidism or ophthalmopathy (not recorded which). This chain joins TRBV12-3 or TRBV12-4 and TRBJ1-1; D is unclear. Material: peripheral blood or thyroid tissue (not recorded which). In nucleotides, the CDR3 is TGTGCCAGTACCCAAGCACGGCACACTGAAGCTTTCTTT. It encodes CASTQARHTEAFF.